A selection of T cell receptor beta chains follows, all from one sample in a study of blood T cell repertoires in COVID-19. Measured with immunoSEQ multiplex PCR; TCRdb has only the in-frame clones, and not every one. The sample holds roughly 200,000 clones, 70% to 90% seen once. The sequenced material came from peripheral blood. The receptors derive from a man aged 55 to 70 with active or convalescent COVID-19. Both conserved end residues are part of each CDR3. A D gene is named only where the DNA matches it firmly. The size of a clone is reported for some rows only, either as once, few or many, or as a class for expanded clones.

V gene: TRBV18; J gene: TRBJ2-3; D gene: TRBD2; clone size: few; CDR3 protein: CASSRGGGAYTDTQYF; CDR3 DNA: TGTGCCAGCTCACGGGGCGGGGGGGCCTACACAGATACGCAGTATTTT
V gene: TRBV6-6; J gene: TRBJ1-1; D gene: .; clone size: .; CDR3 protein: CASTPTSGVTEAFF; CDR3 DNA: TGTGCCAGCACCCCAACCTCAGGGGTTACTGAAGCTTTCTTT
V gene: TRBV15; J gene: TRBJ2-3; D gene: TRBD1; clone size: .; CDR3 protein: CATSRGQGESDTQYF; CDR3 DNA: TGTGCCACCAGCAGAGGACAGGGGGAATCAGATACGCAGTATTTT
V gene: TRBV11-3; J gene: TRBJ2-1; D gene: .; clone size: once; CDR3 protein: CASSLVGGASSYNEQFF; CDR3 DNA: TGTGCCAGCAGCTTAGTGGGGGGGGCCAGCTCCTACAATGAGCAGTTCTTC
V gene: TRBV2; J gene: TRBJ1-2; D gene: TRBD1; clone size: .; CDR3 protein: CASSRQGPGYGYTF; CDR3 DNA: TGTGCCAGCAGTCGACAGGGGCCCGGCTATGGCTACACCTTC
V gene: TRBV19; J gene: TRBJ1-5; D gene: TRBD1; clone size: .; CDR3 protein: CATRDRGLGNQPQHF; CDR3 DNA: TGTGCCACCCGGGACAGGGGGTTGGGGAATCAGCCCCAGCATTTT
V gene: TRBV7-2; J gene: TRBJ1-6; D gene: TRBD1; clone size: once; CDR3 protein: CASSLVWTGNSPLHF; CDR3 DNA: TGTGCCAGCAGCTTAGTATGGACAGGGAACTCACCCCTCCACTTT
V gene: TRBV5-1; J gene: TRBJ2-5; D gene: TRBD2; clone size: .; CDR3 protein: CASSTGGLQETQYF; CDR3 DNA: TGCGCCAGCAGCACGGGGGGGTTACAAGAGACCCAGTACTTC
V gene: TRBV18; J gene: TRBJ2-3; D gene: .; clone size: .; CDR3 protein: CASSPLLGGTDTQYF; CDR3 DNA: TGTGCCAGCTCACCTTTACTAGGTGGCACAGATACGCAGTATTTT
V gene: TRBV7-3; J gene: TRBJ2-2; D gene: .; clone size: .; CDR3 protein: CASSSGGNTGELFF; CDR3 DNA: TGTGCCAGCAGCAGTGGAGGAAACACCGGGGAGCTGTTTTTT
V gene: TRBV5-1; J gene: TRBJ2-5; D gene: TRBD2; clone size: .; CDR3 protein: CASSSLAGGLETQYF; CDR3 DNA: TGCGCCAGCAGCTCCCTAGCGGGGGGGCTGGAGACCCAGTACTTC
V gene: TRBV20-1; J gene: TRBJ1-1; D gene: TRBD1; clone size: .; CDR3 protein: CSASRTGGTEAFF; CDR3 DNA: TGCAGTGCTAGTAGGACAGGGGGCACTGAAGCTTTCTTT
V gene: TRBV14; J gene: TRBJ1-1; D gene: TRBD1; clone size: .; CDR3 protein: CASSQGGQGVGAFF; CDR3 DNA: TGTGCCAGCAGCCAAGGGGGGCAGGGGGTGGGAGCTTTCTTT
V gene: TRBV6-5; J gene: TRBJ1-3; D gene: .; clone size: .; CDR3 protein: CAGGTNAAGNTIYF; CDR3 DNA: TGTGCCGGCGGAACGAACGCAGCAGGAAACACCATATATTTT
V gene: TRBV5-1; J gene: TRBJ2-1; D gene: .; clone size: .; CDR3 protein: CASSLATQGGVEQFF; CDR3 DNA: TGCGCCAGCAGCTTGGCCACACAGGGCGGTGTTGAGCAGTTCTTC
V gene: TRBV7-9; J gene: TRBJ1-1; D gene: .; clone size: .; CDR3 protein: CASSSPRGGGVVNTEAFF; CDR3 DNA: TGTGCCAGCAGCTCCCCGAGGGGGGGTGGGGTGGTGAACACTGAAGCTTTCTTT
V gene: TRBV5-1; J gene: TRBJ1-4; D gene: .; clone size: few; CDR3 protein: CASSSTTNEKLFF; CDR3 DNA: TGCGCCAGCAGCTCAACAACTAATGAAAAACTGTTTTTT
V gene: TRBV3-1/TRBV3-2; J gene: TRBJ1-1; D gene: .; clone size: .; CDR3 protein: CASSHPHGAGDTEAFF; CDR3 DNA: TGTGCCAGCAGCCACCCCCACGGCGCAGGGGACACTGAAGCTTTCTTT
V gene: TRBV11-2; J gene: TRBJ2-1; D gene: TRBD2; clone size: .; CDR3 protein: CASSGTSGGREQFF; CDR3 DNA: TGTGCCAGCAGCGGGACTAGCGGGGGGAGGGAGCAGTTCTTC
V gene: TRBV19; J gene: TRBJ2-2; D gene: TRBD2; clone size: .; CDR3 protein: CASSWTSGGAIAGELFF; CDR3 DNA: TGTGCCAGTAGTTGGACTAGCGGGGGGGCGATCGCCGGGGAGCTGTTTTTT
V gene: TRBV9; J gene: TRBJ1-2; D gene: TRBD1; clone size: once; CDR3 protein: CASSPSTGSSNYGYTF; CDR3 DNA: TGTGCCAGCAGCCCCTCGACAGGGTCATCTAACTATGGCTACACCTTC
V gene: TRBV11-2; J gene: TRBJ2-1; D gene: .; clone size: few; CDR3 protein: CASSAGSHHNEQFF; CDR3 DNA: TGTGCCAGCAGCGCCGGTTCTCACCACAATGAGCAGTTCTTC
V gene: TRBV10-2; J gene: TRBJ1-1; D gene: .; clone size: .; CDR3 protein: CASSRGRGSTEAFF; CDR3 DNA: TGCGCCAGCAGCCGTGGCCGGGGATCCACTGAAGCTTTCTTT
V gene: TRBV15; J gene: TRBJ2-3; D gene: TRBD2; clone size: once; CDR3 protein: CATSRDLTSGGADTQYF; CDR3 DNA: TGTGCCACCAGCAGAGATCTGACTAGCGGGGGGGCCGATACGCAGTATTTT
V gene: TRBV27; J gene: TRBJ1-5; D gene: TRBD1; clone size: once; CDR3 protein: CASSLSGTGGGQPQHF; CDR3 DNA: TGTGCCAGCAGTTTATCCGGGACAGGGGGCGGTCAGCCCCAGCATTTT
V gene: TRBV6-4; J gene: TRBJ2-1; D gene: TRBD1; clone size: .; CDR3 protein: CASSPGGTGGEEQFF; CDR3 DNA: TGTGCCAGCAGTCCCGGAGGGACAGGGGGCGAAGAGCAGTTCTTC
V gene: TRBV5-1; J gene: TRBJ2-3; D gene: TRBD1; clone size: .; CDR3 protein: CASSSGQGGRDTQYF; CDR3 DNA: TGCGCCAGCAGCTCCGGACAGGGTGGAAGAGATACGCAGTATTTT
V gene: TRBV21-1; J gene: TRBJ2-3; D gene: .; clone size: many; CDR3 protein: CASSKIGTGVTDTQYF; CDR3 DNA: TGTGCCAGCAGCAAAATCGGGACAGGGGTAACAGATACGCAGTATTTT
V gene: TRBV2; J gene: TRBJ2-2; D gene: .; clone size: once; CDR3 protein: CASYWTGGTPTSGGTPNTGELFF; CDR3 DNA: TGTGCCAGCTACTGGACAGGGGGAACCCCTACCAGCGGGGGGACCCCGAACACCGGGGAGCTGTTTTTT
V gene: TRBV19; J gene: TRBJ1-3; D gene: .; clone size: .; CDR3 protein: CASSRGNTDTIYF; CDR3 DNA: TGTGCCAGTAGTAGAGGGAACACGGACACCATATATTTT
V gene: TRBV4-1; J gene: TRBJ2-5; D gene: TRBD2; clone size: .; CDR3 protein: CASSQASGGGETQYF; CDR3 DNA: TGCGCCAGCAGCCAGGCTAGCGGGGGTGGAGAGACCCAGTACTTC
V gene: TRBV5-1; J gene: TRBJ2-3; D gene: TRBD2; clone size: .; CDR3 protein: CASSRSRGGLTDTQYF; CDR3 DNA: TGCGCCAGCAGCCGATCGCGGGGGGGCCTGACAGATACGCAGTATTTT
V gene: TRBV9; J gene: TRBJ1-1; D gene: .; clone size: .; CDR3 protein: CASSAAGGWAFF; CDR3 DNA: TGTGCCAGCAGCGCCGCCGGAGGGTGGGCTTTCTTT
V gene: TRBV5-4; J gene: TRBJ1-2; D gene: .; clone size: .; CDR3 protein: CASSWPNYGYTF; CDR3 DNA: TGTGCCAGCAGCTGGCCTAACTATGGCTACACCTTC
V gene: TRBV6-5; J gene: TRBJ1-3; D gene: TRBD1; clone size: .; CDR3 protein: CASSYSRDSGGNTIYF; CDR3 DNA: TGTGCCAGCAGTTACTCCCGGGACAGCGGGGGAAACACCATATATTTT
V gene: TRBV12-5; J gene: TRBJ1-1; D gene: .; clone size: .; CDR3 protein: CASGFLESTEAFF; CDR3 DNA: TGTGCTAGTGGTTTCCTTGAGAGCACTGAAGCTTTCTTT
V gene: TRBV6-5; J gene: TRBJ2-7; D gene: TRBD2; clone size: .; CDR3 protein: CASSYREGYEQYF; CDR3 DNA: TGTGCCAGCAGTTATAGGGAGGGCTACGAGCAGTACTTC
V gene: TRBV7-9; J gene: TRBJ1-1; D gene: TRBD1; clone size: .; CDR3 protein: CASSLRTGVTEAFF; CDR3 DNA: TGTGCCAGCAGCTTACGGACAGGGGTGACTGAAGCTTTCTTT
V gene: TRBV11-1; J gene: TRBJ1-4; D gene: .; clone size: once; CDR3 protein: CASSLLGGEKLFF; CDR3 DNA: TGTGCCAGCAGCCTACTGGGGGGTGAAAAACTGTTTTTT
V gene: TRBV10-3; J gene: TRBJ1-1; D gene: .; clone size: few; CDR3 protein: CAISVGHGGRGAFF; CDR3 DNA: TGTGCCATCAGTGTGGGCCATGGGGGCCGGGGAGCTTTCTTT
V gene: TRBV15; J gene: TRBJ1-6; D gene: .; clone size: .; CDR3 protein: CATSRDNGVGSPLHF; CDR3 DNA: TGTGCCACCAGCAGAGATAACGGAGTCGGGTCACCCCTCCACTTT
V gene: TRBV2; J gene: TRBJ1-5; D gene: TRBD1; clone size: .; CDR3 protein: CASGQDQPQHF; CDR3 DNA: TGTGCCAGCGGACAGGATCAGCCCCAGCATTTT
V gene: TRBV5-1; J gene: TRBJ2-5; D gene: TRBD1; clone size: .; CDR3 protein: CASSLGGGLQETQYF; CDR3 DNA: TGCGCCAGCAGCTTGGGAGGGGGCCTACAAGAGACCCAGTACTTC
V gene: TRBV2; J gene: TRBJ1-1; D gene: .; clone size: .; CDR3 protein: CASSALVRRTEAFF; CDR3 DNA: TGTGCCAGCAGTGCCTTAGTCCGGAGGACTGAAGCTTTCTTT
V gene: TRBV29-1; J gene: TRBJ2-5; D gene: .; clone size: .; CDR3 protein: CSCRTGPETQYF; CDR3 DNA: TGCAGCTGCCGAACAGGGCCCGAGACCCAGTACTTC
V gene: TRBV7-9; J gene: TRBJ2-3; D gene: TRBD1; clone size: .; CDR3 protein: CASSLGTGTGHTDTQYF; CDR3 DNA: TGTGCCAGCAGCTTAGGAACCGGGACAGGGCATACAGATACGCAGTATTTT